The rows below give T cell receptor beta chains drawn from one sample of a study of control samples from healthy donors and cancer patients. TCRdb keeps only in-frame clones here, not all; method: immunoSEQ multiplex PCR. The table records under 85,000 clones, around 94% of them present only once. Sequences were obtained from blood. The receptors come from a woman aged 40 to 55 in good health. Both conserved end residues are part of each CDR3. D genes are given only for firm matches. Only some rows state a clone size, as once, few, many or a class for expanded clones.

TRBV30	NA	17	TRBD1	TRBJ1-5	TGTGCCTGGAGTGCACTAGGGGGCCTCGGACGCAATCAGCCCCAGCATTTT	CAWSALGGLGRNQPQHF
TRBV9	NA	15	NA	TRBJ2-3	TGTGCCAGCCAGGAGGGGTCCCCTAGCACAGATACGCAGTATTTT	CASQEGSPSTDTQYF
TRBV2	NA	11	NA	TRBJ2-1	TGTGCCAGCTGGGAGGACAATGAGCAGTTCTTC	CASWEDNEQFF
TRBV24-1	NA	13	TRBD2	TRBJ2-5	TGTGCCACCAGTCGGGGGGGGCAAGAGACCCAGTACTTC	CATSRGGQETQYF
TRBV10-3	NA	12	NA	TRBJ1-1	TGTGCCACTAGGGTCGGGAACACTGAAGCTTTCTTT	CATRVGNTEAFF
TRBV7-6	NA	15	NA	TRBJ2-1	TGTGCCAGCAGCTTAGAACGGGGGAGGTACAATGAGCAGTTCTTC	CASSLERGRYNEQFF
TRBV7-9	NA	16	TRBD1	TRBJ1-6	TGTGCCAGCAGCGGCTTCGGGACAGGGGACTATTCACCCCTCCACTTT	CASSGFGTGDYSPLHF
TRBV2	NA	15	NA	TRBJ1-6	TGTGCCAGCAGTCCTGGGCCCGGGGGAGAGTCACCCCTCCACTTT	CASSPGPGGESPLHF
TRBV5-6	NA	16	TRBD2	TRBJ2-1	TGTGCCAGCAGCTTTCCCCCGGGAGGGCCTGACAATGAGCAGTTCTTC	CASSFPPGGPDNEQFF
TRBV29-1	NA	13	NA	TRBJ1-5	TGCAGCGTTGATTACGGAGACAATCAGCCCCAGCATTTT	CSVDYGDNQPQHF
TRBV6-5	once	14	NA	TRBJ2-2	TGTGCCAGCAGGGATCAGGGGCTCGCCGGGGAGCTGTTTTTT	CASRDQGLAGELFF
TRBV10-1	NA	13	NA	TRBJ2-5	TGCGCCAGCAGTGACGTCGGGCGGGAGACCCAGTACTTC	CASSDVGRETQYF
TRBV6-5	NA	13	TRBD1	TRBJ1-1	TGTGCCAGCAGTACCAGGACAGGGACTGAAGCTTTCTTT	CASSTRTGTEAFF
TRBV27	NA	18	TRBD2	TRBJ2-1	TGTGCCAGCAGTTTAGCGGGGGACTACCCTAGCTCCTACAATGAGCAGTTCTTC	CASSLAGDYPSSYNEQFF
TRBV7-2	NA	15	NA	TRBJ2-3	TGTGCCAGCAGCTTTAGCGGTCCTGGGTCAGATACGCAGTATTTT	CASSFSGPGSDTQYF
TRBV6-1	NA	14	NA	TRBJ1-5	TGTGCCAGCAGTGATTGGGGGAATCATCAGCCCCAGCATTTT	CASSDWGNHQPQHF
TRBV11-2	NA	15	NA	TRBJ2-2	TGTGCCAGCAGCTTATCTGTGCGATACACCGGGGAGCTGTTTTTT	CASSLSVRYTGELFF
TRBV19	NA	13	NA	TRBJ1-1	TGTGCCAGTGGGGCGGCCATGAACACTGAAGCTTTCTTT	CASGAAMNTEAFF
TRBV3-1/TRBV3-2	NA	13	TRBD2	TRBJ2-7	TGTGCCAGCAGATCTAGCGGGGGGGACGAGCAGTACTTC	CASRSSGGDEQYF
TRBV7-8	NA	15	TRBD2	TRBJ2-3	TGTGCCAGCAGTCAAAGCGGGAGTTACACAGATACGCAGTATTTT	CASSQSGSYTDTQYF
TRBV5-1	once	16	NA	TRBJ1-4	TGCGCCAGCAGCTTGGCCGGTAGGGCGGGGGAGGAAAAACTGTTTTTT	CASSLAGRAGEEKLFF
TRBV6-4	NA	15	TRBD2	TRBJ2-3	TGTGCCAGCAGCCTCCTAGCGGGAGGTGCAGATACGCAGTATTTT	CASSLLAGGADTQYF
TRBV2	NA	16	NA	TRBJ2-3	TGTGCCAGCAGTGAATCGACGGCCTCCCTTCCCTATACGCAGTATTTT	CASSESTASLPYTQYF
TRBV5-1	NA	12	NA	TRBJ2-7	TGCGCCAGCAGCTTGGGTCAGTACGAGCAGTACTTC	CASSLGQYEQYF
TRBV28	NA	13	NA	TRBJ2-3	TGTGCCATTAATTGGGCTGGCACAGATACGCAGTATTTT	CAINWAGTDTQYF
TRBV5-8	NA	12	NA	TRBJ2-5	TGTGCCAGCATGCGGCCGTGGGAGACCCAGTACTTC	CASMRPWETQYF
TRBV6-1	NA	16	TRBD1	TRBJ2-1	TGTGCCAGCAGTGAGGGGGGGGACAGGGGGGTCAATGAGCAGTTCTTC	CASSEGGDRGVNEQFF
TRBV20-1	NA	11	NA	TRBJ2-7	TGCAGTGCCCAGGACCTCCTCGAGCAGTACTTC	CSAQDLLEQYF
TRBV30	NA	14	NA	TRBJ1-1	TGTGCCTGGAGTTCCGTTCCAGGGAACACTGAAGCTTTCTTT	CAWSSVPGNTEAFF
TRBV21-1	once	14	NA	TRBJ2-4	TGTGCCAGCAGCAGAGGGGACACCAAAAACATTCAGTACTTC	CASSRGDTKNIQYF
TRBV2	NA	12	NA	TRBJ2-7	TGTGCCAGCAGTGAACCGCAAGGGATGCAGTACTTC	CASSEPQGMQYF
TRBV2	once	16	NA	TRBJ1-2	TGTGCCAGCAGTGAGGTACCGTCAGCCCCTTTCTATGGCTACACCTTC	CASSEVPSAPFYGYTF
TRBV5-1	NA	16	NA	TRBJ1-1	TGCGCCAGCAGCTTGAGCAGGGCTCGTCGGAACACTGAAGCTTTCTTT	CASSLSRARRNTEAFF
TRBV5-1	NA	13	NA	TRBJ2-1	TGCGCCAGCAGCTTGGCATGGAACAATGAGCAGTTCTTC	CASSLAWNNEQFF
TRBV29-1	NA	15	NA	TRBJ1-2	TGCAGCGTTGAACGTGAGGGACCCGAGGGCTATGGCTACACCTTC	CSVEREGPEGYGYTF
TRBV10-3	NA	13	NA	TRBJ1-2	TGTGCCATCAGTGCGACAGACAACTATGGCTACACCTTC	CAISATDNYGYTF
TRBV7-6	NA	18	TRBD2	TRBJ2-7	TGTGCCAGCAGCTTAGTCCCGGGAGGGTCGGGGGGGCCGGAGGAGCAGTACTTC	CASSLVPGGSGGPEEQYF
TRBV6-4	NA	16	TRBD2	TRBJ2-1	TGTGCCAGCAGTTACCATAGCGGGAGTTTTTACAATGAGCAGTTCTTC	CASSYHSGSFYNEQFF
TRBV5-6	NA	15	NA	TRBJ1-1	TGTGCCAGCAGCTTGCCGGGACAAACGAACACTGAAGCTTTCTTT	CASSLPGQTNTEAFF
TRBV5-1	NA	14	NA	TRBJ1-1	TGCGCCAGCAGCCCTCAATGGGGCAACACTGAAGCTTTCTTT	CASSPQWGNTEAFF
TRBV30	NA	15	TRBD1	TRBJ1-3	TGTGCCTGGAGTTTGGGACAGGTCTCTGGAAACACCATATATTTT	CAWSLGQVSGNTIYF
TRBV27	NA	15	TRBD2	TRBJ2-7	TGTGCCAGCAGGGAAGCGGGGGCCTCTTCCTACGAGCAGTACTTC	CASREAGASSYEQYF
TRBV2	NA	14	NA	TRBJ2-2	TGTGCCAGCAGTGTGGTGGTAAACACCGGGGAGCTGTTTTTT	CASSVVVNTGELFF